This TCR beta chain originates from a study of cytomegalovirus exposure and HLA in healthy donors. Nominally healthy donors were sampled, though unrecorded immune exposures were likely. The germline gives CDR1 MNHNS, CDR2 SASEGT. The CDR3 sequence is 15 residues long. Vbeta (60) and Jbeta (13) primers were used in the PCR. Here immunoSEQ multiplex PCR was the method, and the copy in TCRdb shows in-frame clones only, minus some. Of about 120,000 clones in the sample, around 80% were seen once. This TCR derives from a female donor in good health and CMV-seropositive. Sequencing used PBMCs. The chain couples TRBV6-1 to TRBJ2-5; no reliable D call. The end of the DNA aligns better with TRBJ2-7, so the J call may be wrong. The CDR3 sequence is CASSEAGQRYYEQYF. CDR3 nucleotide sequence: TGTGCCAGCAGTGAAGCTGGTCAACGTTATTACGAGCAGTACTTC.